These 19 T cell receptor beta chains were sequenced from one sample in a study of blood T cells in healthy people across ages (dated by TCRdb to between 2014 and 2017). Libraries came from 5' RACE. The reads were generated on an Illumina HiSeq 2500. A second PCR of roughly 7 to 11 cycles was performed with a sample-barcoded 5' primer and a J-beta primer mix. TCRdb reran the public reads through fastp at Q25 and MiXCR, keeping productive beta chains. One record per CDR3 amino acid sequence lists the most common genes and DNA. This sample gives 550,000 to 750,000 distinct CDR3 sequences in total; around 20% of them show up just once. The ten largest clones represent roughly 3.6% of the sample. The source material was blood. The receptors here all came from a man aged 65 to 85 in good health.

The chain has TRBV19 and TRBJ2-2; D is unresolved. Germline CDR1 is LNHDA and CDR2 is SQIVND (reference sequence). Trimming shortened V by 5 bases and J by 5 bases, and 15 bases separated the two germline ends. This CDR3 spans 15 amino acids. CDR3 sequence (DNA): TGTGCCAGTAGTCCCAACGCGCGCGAGACCGGGGAGCTGTTTTTT. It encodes CASSPNARETGELFF.

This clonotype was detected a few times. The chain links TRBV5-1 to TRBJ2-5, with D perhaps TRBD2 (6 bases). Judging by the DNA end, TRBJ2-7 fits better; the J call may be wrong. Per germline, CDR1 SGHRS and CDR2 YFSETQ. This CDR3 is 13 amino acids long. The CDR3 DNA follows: TGCGCCAGCAGCGCCTCGGGGGTCTACGAGCAGTACTTC. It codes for CASSASGVYEQYF.

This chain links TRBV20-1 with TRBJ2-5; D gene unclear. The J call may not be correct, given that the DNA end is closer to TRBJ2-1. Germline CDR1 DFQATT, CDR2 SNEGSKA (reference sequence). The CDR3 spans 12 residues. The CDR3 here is CSARHQSDEQFF. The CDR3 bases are TGCAGTGCTAGGCACCAGAGCGATGAGCAGTTCTTC.

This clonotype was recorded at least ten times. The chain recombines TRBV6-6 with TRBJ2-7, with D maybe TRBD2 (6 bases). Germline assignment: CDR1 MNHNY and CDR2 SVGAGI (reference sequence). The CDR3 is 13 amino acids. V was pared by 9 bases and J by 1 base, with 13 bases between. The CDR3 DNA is TGTGCCAGTTTCCCTGGGGGGTCCTACGAGCAGTACTTC. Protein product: CASFPGGSYEQYF.

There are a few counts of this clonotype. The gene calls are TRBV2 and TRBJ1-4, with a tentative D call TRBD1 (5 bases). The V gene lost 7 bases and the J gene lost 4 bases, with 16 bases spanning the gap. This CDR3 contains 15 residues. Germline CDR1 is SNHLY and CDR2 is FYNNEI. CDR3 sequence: CASIIRKGNNEKLFF. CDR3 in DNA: TGTGCCAGCATTATAAGAAAGGGGAATAATGAAAAACTGTTTTTT.

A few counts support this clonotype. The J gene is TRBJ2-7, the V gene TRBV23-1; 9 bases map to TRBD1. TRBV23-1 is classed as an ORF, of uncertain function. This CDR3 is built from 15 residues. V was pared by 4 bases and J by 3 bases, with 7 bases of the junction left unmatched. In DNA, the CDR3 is TGCGCCAGCAGTCCACCGGGACAGGGAGTCTACGAGCAGTACTTC. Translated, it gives CASSPPGQGVYEQYF.

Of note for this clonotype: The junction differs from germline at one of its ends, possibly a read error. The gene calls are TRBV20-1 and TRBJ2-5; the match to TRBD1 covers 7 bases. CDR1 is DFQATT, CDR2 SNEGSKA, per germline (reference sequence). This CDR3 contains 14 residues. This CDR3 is CSAGEDRSGETQYF. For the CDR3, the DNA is TGCAGTGCTGGAGAGGACAGGTCGGGAGAGACCCAGTACTTC.

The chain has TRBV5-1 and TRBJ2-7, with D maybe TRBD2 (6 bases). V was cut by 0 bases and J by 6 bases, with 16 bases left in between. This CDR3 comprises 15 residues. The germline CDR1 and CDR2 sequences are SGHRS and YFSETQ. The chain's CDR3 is CASSLGATRGSEQYF. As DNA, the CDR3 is TGCGCCAGCAGCTTGGGTGCGACTAGAGGAAGCGAGCAGTACTTC.

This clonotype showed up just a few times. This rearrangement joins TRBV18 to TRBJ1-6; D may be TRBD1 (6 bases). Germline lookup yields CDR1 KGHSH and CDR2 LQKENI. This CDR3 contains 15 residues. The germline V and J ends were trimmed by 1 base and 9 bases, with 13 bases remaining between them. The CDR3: CASSPQGDGASPLHF. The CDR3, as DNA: TGTGCCAGCTCACCACAGGGGGACGGGGCTTCACCCCTCCACTTT.

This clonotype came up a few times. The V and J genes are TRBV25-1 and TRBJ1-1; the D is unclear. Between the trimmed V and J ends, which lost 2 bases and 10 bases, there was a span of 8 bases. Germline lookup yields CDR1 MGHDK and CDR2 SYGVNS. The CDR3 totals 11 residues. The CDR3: CASSEGVVAFF. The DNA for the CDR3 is TGTGCCAGCAGTGAAGGGGTGGTAGCTTTCTTT.

Written as DNA, the CDR3 is TGTGCCAGCAGTCCCCACAGGGTTGACGAGCAGTACTTC. Amino acids: CASSPHRVDEQYF. The chain joins TRBV28 to TRBJ2-7; D is perhaps TRBD1 (6 bases). This CDR3 contains 13 residues. V gave up 5 bases and J gave up 5 bases, with 13 bases separating them. The germline CDR1 and CDR2 sequences are MDHEN and SYDVKM.

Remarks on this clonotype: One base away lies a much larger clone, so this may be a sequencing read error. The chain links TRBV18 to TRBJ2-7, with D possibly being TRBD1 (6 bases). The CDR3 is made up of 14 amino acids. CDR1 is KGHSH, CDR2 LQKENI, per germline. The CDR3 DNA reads TGTGCCAGCTCACCATCGCAACAGGGCTACAAGCAGTACTTC. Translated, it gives CASSPSQQGYKQYF.

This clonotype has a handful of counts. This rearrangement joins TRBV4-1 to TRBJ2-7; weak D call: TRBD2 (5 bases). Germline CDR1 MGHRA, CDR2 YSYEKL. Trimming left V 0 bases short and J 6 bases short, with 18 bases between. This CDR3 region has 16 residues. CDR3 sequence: CASSQDLGGPPPEQYF. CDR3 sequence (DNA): TGCGCCAGCAGCCAAGATCTTGGCGGGCCACCTCCCGAGCAGTACTTC.

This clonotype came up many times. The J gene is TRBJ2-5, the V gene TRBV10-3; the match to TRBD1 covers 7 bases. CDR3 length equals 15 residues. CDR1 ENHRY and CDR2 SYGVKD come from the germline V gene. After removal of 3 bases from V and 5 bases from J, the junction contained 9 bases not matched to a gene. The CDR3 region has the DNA TGTGCCATCAGTGACGGACAGGTCAGCTCGGAGACCCAGTACTTC. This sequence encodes CAISDGQVSSETQYF.

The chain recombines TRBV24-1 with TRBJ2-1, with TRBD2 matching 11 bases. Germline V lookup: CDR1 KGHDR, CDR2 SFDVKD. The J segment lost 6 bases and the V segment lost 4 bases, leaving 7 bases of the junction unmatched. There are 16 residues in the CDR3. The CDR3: CATSDAGLAGINEQFF. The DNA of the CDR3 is TGTGCCACCAGTGACGCTGGACTAGCGGGTATCAATGAGCAGTTCTTC.

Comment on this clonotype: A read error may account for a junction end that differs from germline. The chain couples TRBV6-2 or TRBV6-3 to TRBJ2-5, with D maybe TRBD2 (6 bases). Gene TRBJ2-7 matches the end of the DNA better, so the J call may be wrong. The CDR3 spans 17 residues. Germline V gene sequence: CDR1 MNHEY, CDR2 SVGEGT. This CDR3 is CARSYNSEGDLSYEQYF. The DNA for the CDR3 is TGTGCCCGCAGTTACAATTCGGAGGGAGACCTCTCCTACGAGCAGTACTTC.

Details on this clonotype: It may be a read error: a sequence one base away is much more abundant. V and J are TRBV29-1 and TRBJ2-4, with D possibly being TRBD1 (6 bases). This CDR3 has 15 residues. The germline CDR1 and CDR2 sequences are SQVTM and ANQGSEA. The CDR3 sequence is CSVGIATGAKNVQYF. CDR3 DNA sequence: TGCAGCGTTGGCATCGCGACAGGAGCCAAAAACGTTCAGTACTTC. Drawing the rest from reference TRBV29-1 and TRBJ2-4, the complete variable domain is SAVISQKPSRDICQRGTSLTIQCQVDSQVTMMFWYRQQPGQSLTLIATANQGSEATYESGFVIDKFPISRPNLTFSTLTVSNMSPEDSSIYLCSVGIATGAKNVQYFGAGTRLSVL.

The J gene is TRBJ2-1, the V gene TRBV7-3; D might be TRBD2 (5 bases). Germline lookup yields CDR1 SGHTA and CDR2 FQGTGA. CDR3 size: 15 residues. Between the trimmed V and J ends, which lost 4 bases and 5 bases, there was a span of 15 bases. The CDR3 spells CASSSPSLGDNEQFF. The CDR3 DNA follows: TGTGCCAGCAGCTCACCCTCTTTGGGAGACAATGAGCAGTTCTTC. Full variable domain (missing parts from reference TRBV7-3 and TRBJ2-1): GAGVSQTPSNKVTEKGKYVELRCDPISGHTALYWYRQSLGQGPEFLIYFQGTGAADDSGLPNDRFFAVRPEGSVSTLKIQRTERGDSAVYLCASSSPSLGDNEQFFGPGTRLTVL.

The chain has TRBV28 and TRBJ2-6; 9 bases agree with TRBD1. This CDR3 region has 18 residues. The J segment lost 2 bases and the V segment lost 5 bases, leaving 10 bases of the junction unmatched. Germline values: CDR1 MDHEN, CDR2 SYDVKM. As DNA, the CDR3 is TGTGCCAGCAGTGCCCCGGGACAGGGTTTCGCTGGGGCCAACGTCCTGACTTTC. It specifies CASSAPGQGFAGANVLTF.